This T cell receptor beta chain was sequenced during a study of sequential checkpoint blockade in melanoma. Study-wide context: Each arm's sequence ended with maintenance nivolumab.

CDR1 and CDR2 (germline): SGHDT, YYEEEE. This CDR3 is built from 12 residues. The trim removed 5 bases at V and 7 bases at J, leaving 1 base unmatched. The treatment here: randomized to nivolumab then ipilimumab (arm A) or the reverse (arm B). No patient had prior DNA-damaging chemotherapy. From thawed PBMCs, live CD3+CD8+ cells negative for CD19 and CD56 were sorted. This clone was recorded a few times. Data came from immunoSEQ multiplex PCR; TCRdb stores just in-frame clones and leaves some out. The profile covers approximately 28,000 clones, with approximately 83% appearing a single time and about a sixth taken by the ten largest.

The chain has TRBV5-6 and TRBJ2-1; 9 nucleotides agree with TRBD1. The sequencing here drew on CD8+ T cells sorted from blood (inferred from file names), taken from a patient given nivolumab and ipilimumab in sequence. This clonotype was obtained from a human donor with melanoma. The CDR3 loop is CASSGQGNEQFF. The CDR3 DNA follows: TGTGCCAGCAGTGGACAGGGGAATGAGCAGTTCTTC. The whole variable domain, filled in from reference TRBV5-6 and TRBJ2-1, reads DAGVTQSPTHLIKTRGQQVTLRCSPKSGHDTVSWYQQALGQGPQFIFQYYEEEERQRGNFPDRFSGHQFPNYSSELNVNALLLGDSALYLCASSGQGNEQFFGPGTRLTVL.